A selection of T cell receptor beta chains follows, all from one sample in a study of molecular identifiers for immune sequencing clone quantification. TCRdb used MiXCR to reprocess the PCR reads, holding one entry per CDR3 protein. The repertoire holds 490,000 or so distinct CDR3 sequences, with 20% to 25% as singletons. The sample taken for sequencing was naive CD8+ T cells from blood, with Jurkat cell RNA spiked in. The receptors shown here come from a human donor in good health. Some libraries in this study had Jurkat cell RNA spiked in. The CDR3 runs from the conserved cysteine through the conserved F or W. A D gene is named only where the DNA matches it firmly. A row's size may be missing; if present it is once, few, many or a size class.

v_gene	d_gene	j_gene	abundance	CDR3aa	CDR3nt
TRBV7-9	.	TRBJ2-5	many	CASSPLLLQTQYF	TGTGCCAGCAGCCCTCTTTTGTTGCAGACCCAGTACTTC
TRBV5-6	.	TRBJ1-5	few	CASSFGLHQPQHF	TGTGCCAGCAGCTTCGGCCTCCATCAGCCCCAGCATTTT
TRBV3-1	.	TRBJ2-3	few	CASSQVVRGGELTDTQYF	TGTGCCAGCAGCCAAGTCGTACGCGGCGGGGAACTCACAGATACGCAGTATTTT
TRBV3-1	.	TRBJ2-3	many	CASKQTDTQYF	TGTGCCAGCAAGCAAACAGATACGCAGTATTTT
TRBV6-6	.	TRBJ1-4	.	CASSYRGDSTNEKLFF	TGTGCCAGCAGTTACAGGGGGGATAGCACTAATGAAAAACTGTTTTTT
TRBV4-1	.	TRBJ1-1	many	CASSQDTGRTEAFF	TGCGCCAGCAGCCAAGACACCGGGCGAACTGAAGCTTTCTTT
TRBV19	TRBD2	TRBJ2-7	few	CASSISSGNEQYF	TGTGCCAGTAGTATCTCTAGCGGGAACGAGCAGTACTTC
TRBV19	.	TRBJ2-7	few	CASSTTSSSEQYF	TGTGCCAGTAGTACGACCTCCTCCTCCGAGCAGTACTTC
TRBV4-1	.	TRBJ1-1	many	CASSQGQALNTEAFF	TGCGCCAGCAGCCAAGGACAGGCCTTGAACACTGAAGCTTTCTTT
TRBV12-3/TRBV12-4	.	TRBJ2-7	.	CASSPDRRAAYEQYF	TGTGCCAGCAGTCCAGACCGCCGGGCAGCCTACGAGCAGTACTTC
TRBV6-6	.	TRBJ2-5	many	CASTSPYQETQYF	TGTGCCAGCACCTCCCCGTACCAAGAGACCCAGTACTTC
TRBV7-6	TRBD1	TRBJ1-1	many	CASSLTPGDRGLTEAFF	TGTGCCAGCAGCTTAACGCCGGGGGACAGGGGGCTTACTGAAGCTTTCTTT
TRBV9	TRBD1	TRBJ2-7	few	CASSARDRGLNQAYEQYF	TGTGCCAGCAGCGCTAGAGACAGGGGCCTTAATCAGGCCTACGAGCAGTACTTC
TRBV12-3/TRBV12-4	TRBD1	TRBJ1-5	few	CASTQGAGQPQHF	TGTGCCAGCACACAGGGGGCTGGGCAGCCCCAGCATTTT
TRBV24-1	TRBD2	TRBJ2-1	many	CATSDTGGSINEQFF	TGTGCCACCAGTGACACAGGCGGGAGTATCAATGAGCAGTTCTTC
TRBV5-6	.	TRBJ2-3	many	CASSPASSPPDTQYF	TGTGCCAGCAGCCCGGCTAGTTCCCCCCCAGATACGCAGTATTTT
TRBV29-1	.	TRBJ2-6	many	CSVEWPPGANVLTF	TGCAGCGTTGAATGGCCGCCTGGGGCCAACGTCCTGACTTTC
TRBV7-6	TRBD1	TRBJ2-2	many	CASSLVDRHPGTGELFF	TGTGCCAGCAGCTTAGTGGACAGGCACCCGGGTACCGGGGAGCTGTTTTTT
TRBV4-1	TRBD1	TRBJ1-5	few	CASSQWGQGGNQPQHF	TGCGCCAGCAGCCAATGGGGACAGGGGGGCAATCAGCCCCAGCATTTT
TRBV7-9	TRBD2	TRBJ2-1	many	CASSFSGRGDYNEQFF	TGTGCCAGCAGCTTCTCTGGGCGGGGGGATTACAATGAGCAGTTCTTC
TRBV6-5	.	TRBJ2-6	.	CASSYSSGASVLTF	TGTGCCAGCAGTTATAGCTCTGGGGCCAGCGTCCTGACTTTC
TRBV4-1	.	TRBJ2-3	few	CASSQASQGTDTQYF	TGCGCCAGCAGCCAAGCTAGCCAGGGCACAGATACGCAGTATTTT
TRBV7-9	.	TRBJ1-1	many	CASTETGKNTEAFF	TGTGCCAGCACCGAAACGGGAAAGAACACTGAAGCTTTCTTT
TRBV28	.	TRBJ2-4	many	CASSFRGVAKNIQYF	TGTGCCAGCAGTTTTCGGGGCGTAGCCAAAAACATTCAGTACTTC
TRBV20-1	.	TRBJ1-5	.	CSAGDGNQPQHF	TGCAGTGCTGGGGACGGCAATCAGCCCCAGCATTTT
TRBV20-1	.	TRBJ1-3	many	CSAREPGPNTIYF	TGCAGTGCTAGAGAACCGGGACCTAACACCATATATTTT
TRBV19	.	TRBJ1-4	few	CASSIQATNEKLFF	TGTGCCAGTAGTATACAAGCAACTAATGAAAAACTGTTTTTT
TRBV11-2	.	TRBJ1-4	.	CASSLGQVGVNEKLFF	TGTGCCAGCAGCTTAGGACAGGTTGGCGTTAATGAAAAACTGTTTTTT
TRBV5-6	TRBD1	TRBJ1-2	.	CASSFPTGMYDGYAF	TGTGCCAGCAGCTTCCCGACAGGGATGTATGATGGCTACGCCTTC
TRBV3-1	TRBD1	TRBJ2-1	.	CASSQDPDRNEQFF	TGTGCCAGCAGCCAAGATCCGGACAGGAATGAGCAGTTCTTC
TRBV29-1	TRBD1	TRBJ2-2	many	CSVLGQDSNTGELFF	TGCAGCGTCTTAGGACAGGACTCGAACACCGGGGAGCTGTTTTTT
TRBV3-1	TRBD2	TRBJ2-3	once	CASSQATLAGITDTQYF	TGTGCCAGCAGCCAAGCGACGCTAGCGGGGATCACAGATACGCAGTATTTT